The 10 T cell receptor beta chains listed next were all sequenced from one sample in a study of blood T cell repertoires in COVID-19. Clones were sequenced by immunoSEQ multiplex PCR, and TCRdb holds only the in-frame ones, with some missing. The data show 400,000 to 500,000 clones, roughly 88% seen once. Material for sequencing was PBMCs or T cells enriched from blood (not recorded which). The receptors were gathered from a woman under 30 who had been exposed to COVID-19.

The rearrangement joins TRBV4-3 to TRBJ2-3, with D tentatively TRBD1 (5 bases). Trimming took off 0 bases at V and 3 bases at J, with 13 bases between the two ends. The CDR3 totals 16 residues. Looked up from germline, CDR1 is LGHNA and CDR2 is YSLEER. Written as DNA, the CDR3 is TGCGCCAGCAGCCAAGATATGGGCAGGGCGACAGATACGCAGTATTTT. Translated, it gives CASSQDMGRATDTQYF.

The rearrangement uses TRBV7-6 and TRBJ2-3; TRBD2 matches 7 bases. CDR3 length equals 14 residues. The V segment lost 5 bases and the J segment 3 bases; nucleotides outside the gene matches: 5. Germline V gene lookup returns CDR1 SGHVS and CDR2 FNYEAQ. CDR3: CASSPGLRTDTQYF. DNA of the CDR3: TGTGCCAGCAGCCCGGGACTACGGACAGATACGCAGTATTTT.

The chain combines TRBV7-2 with TRBJ1-3, with D tentatively TRBD1 (6 bases). The V and J ends lost 1 base and 2 bases respectively, with 6 bases between them. Germline lookup yields CDR1 SGHTA and CDR2 FQGNSA. The CDR3 covers 14 residues. The CDR3 sequence: CASSLGTAGNTIYF. As DNA, the CDR3 is TGTGCCAGCAGCTTAGGGACAGCTGGAAACACCATATATTTT.

This clone came up a few times. The V gene is TRBV5-6, the J gene TRBJ1-2, with D uncertain. This CDR3 contains 11 residues. V lost 2 bases, J lost 4 bases, and 3 bases lay in between. CDR1 and CDR2 (germline): SGHDT, YYEEEE. The CDR3 coding sequence is TGTGCCAGCAGCTTCAGCTATGGCTACACCTTC. Its protein product is CASSFSYGYTF.

This clone was observed once. The chain employs TRBV2 and TRBJ2-3; no clear D. The germline V gene has CDR1 SNHLY and CDR2 FYNNEI. V dropped 2 bases and J dropped 4 bases, with 4 bases sitting between them. The length of the CDR3 is 12 residues. The CDR3 sequence is CASSESADTQYF. CDR3 sequence (DNA): TGTGCCAGCAGTGAATCCGCAGATACGCAGTATTTT.

This chain connects TRBV2 to TRBJ2-7; weak D call: TRBD1 (6 bases). V shed 1 base and J shed 2 bases, with 12 bases lying between them. From germline, CDR1 is SNHLY and CDR2 FYNNEI. CDR3 size: 15 residues. As DNA, the CDR3 is TGTGCCAGCAGTGAAGTGGTAGGGGGAGCCTACGAGCAGTACTTC. Protein product: CASSEVVGGAYEQYF.

The table lists this clone with a few counts. The genes are TRBV3-1 (or the pseudogene TRBV3-2) and TRBJ2-2; D perhaps matches TRBD1 (6 bases). The CDR3 runs to 14 residues. The V gene's germline CDR1 is LGHDT and CDR2 YNNKEL (reference sequence). V dropped 4 bases and J dropped 6 bases, with 12 bases sitting between them. The CDR3 loop is CASSLQQGAGELFF. The CDR3 nucleotides are TGTGCCAGCAGCCTTCAACAGGGTGCCGGGGAGCTGTTTTTT.

This clone came up a few times. J is TRBJ2-1 and V is TRBV18; tentatively, D is TRBD1 (9 bases). The germline V and J ends were trimmed by 0 bases and 4 bases, with 28 bases remaining between them. The CDR3 has 21 residues. CDR1 and CDR2 from the germline V gene are KGHSH and LQKENI. The CDR3 region has the DNA TGTGCCAGCTCACCACCGTTCGGACAGGGGATAGTAGCGGGATCTTACAATGAGCAGTTCTTC. Protein sequence: CASSPPFGQGIVAGSYNEQFF.

This clone was observed a few times. The chain recombines TRBV19 with TRBJ1-2; 7 nucleotides match TRBD1. The germline gives CDR1 LNHDA, CDR2 SQIVND (reference sequence). V lost 8 bases, J lost 6 bases, and 6 bases stayed unmatched. The CDR3 totals 12 residues. The CDR3 here is CASLQGYHGYTF. Here the CDR3 DNA reads TGTGCCAGTTTACAGGGGTACCATGGCTACACCTTC.

This rearrangement joins TRBV5-1 to TRBJ1-1; 7 nucleotides align to TRBD1. J lost 5 bases, V lost 0 bases, and 7 bases had no gene match. This CDR3 comprises 15 residues. The germline V gene has CDR1 SGHRS and CDR2 YFSETQ. The DNA of the CDR3 is TGCGCCAGCAGCTTGGGAGTGTCAGGGGGAACTGAAGCTTTCTTT. It translates to CASSLGVSGGTEAFF.